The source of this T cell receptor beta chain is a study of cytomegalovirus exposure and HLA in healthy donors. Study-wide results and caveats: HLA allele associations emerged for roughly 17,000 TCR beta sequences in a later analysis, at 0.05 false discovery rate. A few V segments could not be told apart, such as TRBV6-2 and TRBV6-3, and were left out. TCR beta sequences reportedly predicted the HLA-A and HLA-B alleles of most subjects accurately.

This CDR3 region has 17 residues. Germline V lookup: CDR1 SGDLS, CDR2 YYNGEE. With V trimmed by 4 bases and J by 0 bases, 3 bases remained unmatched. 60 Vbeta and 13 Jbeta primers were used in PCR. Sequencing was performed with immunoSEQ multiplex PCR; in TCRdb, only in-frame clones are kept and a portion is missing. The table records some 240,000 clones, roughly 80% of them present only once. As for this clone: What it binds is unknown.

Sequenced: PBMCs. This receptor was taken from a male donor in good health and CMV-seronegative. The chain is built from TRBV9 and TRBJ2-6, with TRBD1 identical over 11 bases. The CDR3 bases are TGTGCCAGCAGCCCTGGACAGGGGGCCTCTGGGGCCAACGTCCTGACTTTC. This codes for CASSPGQGASGANVLTF.